Listed here are 31 T cell receptor beta chains from one sample, sequenced in a study of cytomegalovirus exposure and HLA in healthy donors (dated by TCRdb to between 2016 and 2019). The library was produced with the immunoSEQ multiplex PCR assay. TCRdb provides this immuneACCESS table in a form limited to in-frame rearrangements. Some clones are lacking; in checked studies, under half of them reflect an unresolved V gene, and why the rest are absent is not known. The sample contains around 190,000 clones, roughly 86% of them found a single time. 6% to 8.5% of the sample is taken by the ten largest. The sequencing input was PBMCs. These receptors all come from a man aged 25-40 years in good health and CMV-seropositive.

The V call is TRBV7-2, the J call TRBJ2-7; unclear D gene. Looked up from germline, CDR1 is SGHTA and CDR2 is FQGNSA. The CDR3 runs 14 residues. V lost 3 bases to trimming and J lost 1 base, with 10 bases between them. The CDR3: CASSLADSSYEQYF. The CDR3 DNA is TGTGCCAGCAGCTTGGCGGATAGTTCCTACGAGCAGTACTTC.

The chain couples TRBV6-6 to TRBJ1-2; tentative D call: TRBD1 (6 bases). This CDR3 is 14 amino acids long. V lost 7 bases, J lost 0 bases, and 12 bases lay in between. Germline CDR1 MNHNY, CDR2 SVGAGI (reference sequence). As DNA, the CDR3 is TGTGCCAGCATACCTACAGGGACTAACTATGGCTACACCTTC. This sequence encodes CASIPTGTNYGYTF.

This clone was observed a single time. The genes are TRBV27 and TRBJ2-3; D is possibly TRBD1 (6 bases). CDR3 length: 16 amino acids. V dropped 2 bases and J dropped 4 bases, with 16 bases sitting between them. CDR1 MNHEY and CDR2 SMNVEV come from the germline V gene (reference sequence). CDR3 sequence: CASSLIGWGRADTQYF. CDR3 sequence (DNA): TGTGCCAGCAGTTTAATTGGGTGGGGGCGAGCAGATACGCAGTATTTT.

The V and J genes are TRBV5-1 and TRBJ2-1; 9 nucleotides line up with TRBD1. V was clipped by 4 bases and J by 9 bases; unmatched bases: 11. The CDR3 extends over 15 amino acids. The germline V gene has CDR1 SGHRS and CDR2 YFSETQ. As DNA, the CDR3 is TGCGCCAGCAGCCCCCGGACAGGGGTGGACGGTGAGCAGTTCTTC. This codes for CASSPRTGVDGEQFF. The full variable domain, completed using reference TRBV5-1 and TRBJ2-1, is KAGVTQTPRYLIKTRGQQVTLSCSPISGHRSVSWYQQTPGQGLQFLFEYFSETQRNKGNFPGRFSGRQFSNSRSEMNVSTLELGDSALYLCASSPRTGVDGEQFFGPGTRLTVL.

About this clone itself: Since a much larger clone is just one base distant, this may be a read error. The sample has other DNA sequences that encode this CDR3 too. The chain uses TRBV6-4 and TRBJ2-1, with TRBD2 matching 10 bases. There are 15 residues in the CDR3. J gave up 7 bases and V 0 bases, and 3 bases lay outside the gene matches. Germline V gene data show CDR1 as MRHNA and CDR2 as SNTAGT. For the CDR3, the DNA is TGTGCCAGCAGTGACTCGAGCGGGGGGGCTAATGAGCAGTTCTTC. Its translation: CASSDSSGGANEQFF.

The V and J genes are TRBV5-1 and TRBJ2-3; 7 nucleotides agree with TRBD1. The length of the CDR3 is 19 residues. CDR1 and CDR2 from the germline V gene are SGHRS and YFSETQ. V shed 5 bases and J 0 bases; nucleotides not matched to a gene: 18. CDR3 residues: CASSPTDRASLTSTDTQYF. The CDR3 DNA sequence: TGCGCCAGCAGTCCGACAGACAGGGCATCCCTCACTAGCACAGATACGCAGTATTTT.

The rearrangement joins TRBV30 to TRBJ1-4; weak D call: TRBD1 (6 bases). The CDR3 sequence is 14 residues long. CDR1 and CDR2 (germline): GTSNPN, SVGIG (reference sequence). Trimming stripped 4 bases from V and 1 base from J, with 10 bases between. This CDR3 is CAWNLRGTNEKLFF. Here the CDR3 DNA reads TGTGCCTGGAACCTCAGGGGAACTAATGAAAAACTGTTTTTT. Variable domain in full (rest from reference TRBV30 and TRBJ1-4): SQTIHQWPATLVQPVGSPLSLECTVEGTSNPNLYWYRQAAGRGLQLLFYSVGIGQISSEVPQNLSASRPQDRQFILSSKKLLLSDSGFYLCAWNLRGTNEKLFFGSGTQLSVL.

The chain combines TRBV14 with TRBJ2-2; D is uncertain. V lost 0 bases and J lost 4, with 9 bases in between. This CDR3 has 15 amino acids. CDR1 is SGHDN, CDR2 FVKESK, per germline. CDR3 region: CASSQDPGPTGELFF. CDR3 in DNA: TGTGCCAGCAGCCAAGATCCCGGGCCCACCGGGGAGCTGTTTTTT.

The chain couples TRBV28 to TRBJ2-1; D could derive from TRBD1 or TRBD2 (7 bases each). The CDR3 has 16 residues. Germline V gene data show CDR1 as MDHEN and CDR2 as SYDVKM. V dropped 7 bases and J dropped 7 bases, with 23 bases sitting between them. DNA of the CDR3: TGTGCCAGCATCAAAATAGGGGGCGGGAGACAGAATGAGCAGTTCTTC. Protein: CASIKIGGGRQNEQFF.

This rearrangement joins TRBV5-6 to TRBJ2-7, with a tentative D call TRBD1 (5 bases). The CDR3 extends over 13 amino acids. From germline, CDR1 is SGHDT and CDR2 YYEEEE. The V end was cut by 2 bases, the J end by 6 bases, with 12 bases between. The CDR3 spells CASSLSREGEQYF. The CDR3, as DNA: TGTGCCAGCAGCTTATCCAGGGAAGGCGAGCAGTACTTC.

The chain uses TRBV15 and TRBJ2-7; D possibly corresponds to TRBD1 (6 bases). V was shortened by 0 bases and J by 7 bases, with 16 bases between the two germline ends. CDR1 LNHNV and CDR2 YYDKDF come from the germline V gene (reference sequence). The CDR3 has 15 amino acids. The CDR3 DNA follows: TGTGCCACCAGCAGAGATGGGAGACAGGCGAGGGAGCAGTACTTC. Encoded protein: CATSRDGRQAREQYF.

The V call is TRBV7-9, the J call TRBJ2-7, with D maybe TRBD2 (6 bases). Trimming pared 2 bases from V and 6 bases from J, leaving 17 bases between. The CDR3 is made up of 15 amino acids. The V gene's germline CDR1 is SEHNR and CDR2 FQNEAQ (reference sequence). CDR3 protein: CASSLNAGKGPEQYF. In nucleotides, the CDR3 is TGTGCCAGCAGCTTAAACGCGGGAAAGGGGCCCGAGCAGTACTTC.

The DNA of the CDR3 is TGTGCCAGTAGTATAGACGGTACTAGTTATCTGGGCTACGAGCAGTACTTC. Its translation: CASSIDGTSYLGYEQYF. The rearrangement joins TRBV19 to TRBJ2-7; maybe TRBD2 (5 bases). Germline-derived CDR1 and CDR2 are LNHDA and SQIVND (reference sequence). V lost 0 bases to trimming and J lost 3 bases, with 18 bases between them. The CDR3 loop spans 17 amino acids.

This clone was found once. The chain has TRBV10-1 and TRBJ2-5; D possibly corresponds to TRBD1 (6 bases). Germline values: CDR1 WNHNN, CDR2 SYGVQD (reference sequence). Trimming took off 6 bases at V and 1 base at J, with 9 bases between the two ends. This CDR3 spans 13 amino acids. The CDR3 sequence is CASRQGIQETQYF. Written as DNA, the CDR3 is TGCGCCAGCAGGCAGGGGATCCAAGAGACCCAGTACTTC.

The chain is built from TRBV27 and TRBJ2-7; possibly TRBD1 for D (6 bases). Germline V gene sequence: CDR1 MNHEY, CDR2 SMNVEV (reference sequence). This CDR3 comprises 13 residues. Trimming removed 4 bases at V and 6 bases at J, with 13 bases between. Here the CDR3 reads CASSSRDTFEQYF. The CDR3 bases are TGTGCCAGCAGTTCCCGGGACACCTTCGAGCAGTACTTC.

The sample holds one count of this clone. The rearrangement uses TRBV27 and TRBJ2-1, with 7 bases lining up with TRBD2. The CDR3 loop spans 11 amino acids. The junction had 2 bases not matched to a gene; V was cut back by 6 bases and J by 9 bases. CDR1 is MNHEY, CDR2 SMNVEV, per germline (reference sequence). The CDR3 region is CASRWGGEQFF. DNA of the CDR3: TGTGCCAGCAGGTGGGGGGGTGAGCAGTTCTTC.

This clone rates as medium-sized (0.01 to 0.1%). This chain links TRBV7-9 with TRBJ2-7; 7 nucleotides agree with TRBD1. This CDR3 region has 15 residues. V trimming: 5 bases; J trimming: 3 bases; junction bases outside the gene matches: 10. Germline CDR1 SEHNR, CDR2 FQNEAQ (reference sequence). CDR3 sequence: CASSPRTGRGYEQYF. Written as DNA, the CDR3 is TGTGCCAGCAGCCCACGGACAGGTCGAGGCTACGAGCAGTACTTC.

This chain connects TRBV2 to TRBJ2-5; 9 positions agree with TRBD1. The CDR3 runs to 15 residues. After removal of 3 bases from V and 5 bases from J, the junction contained 7 bases not matched to a gene. Germline V gives CDR1 SNHLY, CDR2 FYNNEI. In DNA, the CDR3 is TGTGCCAGCAGTGAGGACCACAGGGGGCAGGAGACCCAGTACTTC. Translation gives CASSEDHRGQETQYF.

The chain combines TRBV10-3 with TRBJ2-2; the D gene is possibly TRBD2 (5 bases). Trimming took 10 bases from V and 5 from J, leaving 11 bases between them. The CDR3 has 12 residues. CDR1 and CDR2 from the germline V gene are ENHRY and SYGVKD. The CDR3 region has the DNA TGTGCCAACGCCGGGGTTACCGGGGAGCTGTTTTTT. As protein: CANAGVTGELFF.

The chain joins TRBV4-1 to TRBJ2-1; weak D call: TRBD1 (5 bases). The CDR3 loop spans 13 amino acids. Germline V lookup: CDR1 MGHRA, CDR2 YSYEKL. Trimming left V 4 bases short and J 7 bases short, with 11 bases between. In DNA, the CDR3 is TGCGCCAGCAGCCCGGACAAATGGAATGAGCAGTTCTTC. The encoded protein is CASSPDKWNEQFF.

The CDR3 is CASSGDNYGYTF. The DNA of the CDR3 is TGTGCCAGCAGTGGAGATAACTATGGCTACACCTTC. This rearrangement joins TRBV5-4 to TRBJ1-2; D is undetermined. Germline CDR1 reads SGHNT; CDR2 reads YYREEE (reference sequence). This CDR3 region has 12 residues. V was trimmed by 5 bases and J by 1 base, leaving 6 bases between them.

The CDR3: CASSSTSGITKNIQYF. CDR3 bases: TGTGCCAGCAGCTCGACTAGCGGGATAACCAAAAACATTCAGTACTTC. The V gene is TRBV7-9, the J gene TRBJ2-4; 11 nucleotides agree with TRBD2. Germline assignment: CDR1 SEHNR and CDR2 FQNEAQ (reference sequence). The J segment lost 2 bases and the V segment lost 4 bases, leaving 4 bases of the junction unmatched. This CDR3 spans 16 amino acids.

The genes are TRBV27 and TRBJ2-3, with D unclear. This CDR3 is 13 amino acids long. In germline, CDR1 is MNHEY, CDR2 SMNVEV (reference sequence). The germline V and J ends were trimmed by 3 bases and 3 bases, with 7 bases remaining between them. In nucleotides, the CDR3 is TGTGCCAGCAGTTTTGGCCGGACAGATACGCAGTATTTT. This gives the protein CASSFGRTDTQYF.

The rearrangement uses TRBV19 and TRBJ2-1, with 12 bases that match TRBD2. V gave up 7 bases and J gave up 9 bases; unmatched junction bases: 4. The CDR3 loop spans 13 amino acids. Germline V gene lookup returns CDR1 LNHDA and CDR2 SQIVND (reference sequence). CDR3 sequence: CASTSGRESEQFF. The CDR3 DNA reads TGTGCCAGTACTAGCGGGAGGGAGAGTGAGCAGTTCTTC.

CDR3: CASRPTTGEQFF. In DNA, the CDR3 is TGCGCCAGCAGGCCTACAACGGGCGAGCAGTTCTTC. The genes are TRBV5-1 and TRBJ2-1, with D unclear. Germline-derived CDR1 and CDR2 are SGHRS and YFSETQ. The ends were cut back, 5 bases at V and 10 bases at J, with 13 bases in the middle. The CDR3 length is 12 residues.

This chain connects TRBV29-1 to TRBJ2-1, with 11 bases identical to TRBD2. The CDR3 length is 16 residues. Germline CDR1 and CDR2: SQVTM and ANQGSEA. The J segment lost 5 bases and the V segment lost 2 bases, leaving 8 bases of the junction unmatched. CDR3 DNA: TGCAGCGTTGAAAGAGTAGCGGGAGGGCCCAACAATGAGCAGTTCTTC. Amino acid sequence: CSVERVAGGPNNEQFF.

CDR3 bases: TGTGCCAGCAGCGCACGGACTAGCGGGGGGGCCCGTGGTGAGCAGTTCTTC. This codes for CASSARTSGGARGEQFF. The genes are TRBV9 and TRBJ2-1; 15 positions match TRBD2. This CDR3 is 17 amino acids long. The germline CDR1 and CDR2 sequences are SGDLS and YYNGEE. The ends lost 3 bases at V and 9 bases at J; junction bases unmatched: 10. The whole variable domain, filled in from reference TRBV9 and TRBJ2-1, reads DSGVTQTPKHLITATGQRVTLRCSPRSGDLSVYWYQQSLDQGLQFLIQYYNGEERAKGNILERFSAQQFPDLHSELNLSSLELGDSALYFCASSARTSGGARGEQFFGPGTRLTVL.

This CDR3 is CASSLDPEGAGHYGYTF. CDR3 bases: TGTGCCAGCAGCTTGGACCCTGAGGGGGCTGGGCACTATGGCTACACCTTC. This chain connects TRBV7-9 to TRBJ1-2, with 7 nucleotides matching TRBD1. Germline CDR1 reads SEHNR; CDR2 reads FQNEAQ (reference sequence). Trimming took 3 bases from V and 3 from J; bases not matched to a gene: 13. This CDR3 spans 17 amino acids. The full variable domain, with the rest looked up from reference TRBV7-9 and TRBJ1-2, is DTGVSQNPRHKITKRGQNVTFRCDPISEHNRLYWYRQTLGQGPEFLTYFQNEAQLEKSRLLSDRFSAERPKGSFSTLEIQRTEQGDSAMYLCASSLDPEGAGHYGYTFGSGTRLTVV.

The chain couples TRBV27 to TRBJ1-2; D not resolved. V gave up 10 bases and J gave up 5 bases, with 17 bases separating them. Germline V lookup: CDR1 MNHEY, CDR2 SMNVEV (reference sequence). The CDR3 spans 13 residues. CDR3 DNA sequence: TGTGCCATCCTAAAGACGATCCAATATGGCTACACCTTC. It yields the protein CAILKTIQYGYTF.

This sequence joins TRBV6-5 and TRBJ1-1; D is uncertain. V was shortened by 0 bases and J by 11 bases, with 16 bases between the two germline ends. Germline loops: CDR1 MNHEY, CDR2 SVGAGI. The CDR3 extends over 14 amino acids. This chain's CDR3 is CASSYSSGEVRAFF. The CDR3 DNA reads as TGTGCCAGCAGTTACTCATCGGGTGAAGTGAGGGCTTTCTTT.

The J gene is TRBJ1-2, the V gene TRBV30; D is ambiguous. Trimming left V 0 bases short and J 2 bases short, with 13 bases between. This CDR3 region has 15 residues. Germline V lookup: CDR1 GTSNPN, CDR2 SVGIG (reference sequence). The CDR3 region is CAWSVFRNFNYGYTF. CDR3 coding DNA: TGTGCCTGGAGTGTATTCAGAAATTTCAACTATGGCTACACCTTC.